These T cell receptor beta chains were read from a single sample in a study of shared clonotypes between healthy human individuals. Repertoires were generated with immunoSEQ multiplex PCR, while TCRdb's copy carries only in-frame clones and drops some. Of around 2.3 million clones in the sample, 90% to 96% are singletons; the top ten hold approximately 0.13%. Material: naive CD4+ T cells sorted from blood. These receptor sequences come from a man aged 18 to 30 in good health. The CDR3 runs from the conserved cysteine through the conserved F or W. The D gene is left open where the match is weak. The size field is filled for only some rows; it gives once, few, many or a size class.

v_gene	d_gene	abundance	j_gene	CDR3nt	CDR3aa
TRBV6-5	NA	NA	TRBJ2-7	TGTGCCAGCAGTTACGGCCGGGCCCTCTCCTACGAGCAGTACTTC	CASSYGRALSYEQYF
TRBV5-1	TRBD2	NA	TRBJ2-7	TGCGCCAGCAGCGCGGGACTAGCGGGGTTCTACGAGCAGTACTTC	CASSAGLAGFYEQYF
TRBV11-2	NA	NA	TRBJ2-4	TGTGCCAGCAGCCCCCGACTAGGTGGGACCAAAAACATTCAGTACTTC	CASSPRLGGTKNIQYF
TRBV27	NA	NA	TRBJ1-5	TGTGCCAGCAGTTTGGTGGGAGTAAGCAATCAGCCCCAGCATTTT	CASSLVGVSNQPQHF
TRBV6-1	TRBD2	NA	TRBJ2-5	TGTGCCAGCAGTGGGATGGGACTAGCTGTGCGAGAGACCCAGTACTTC	CASSGMGLAVRETQYF
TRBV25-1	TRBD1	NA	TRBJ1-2	TGTGCCAGCAGTGGGGACAGGGCTAACTATGGCTACACCTTC	CASSGDRANYGYTF
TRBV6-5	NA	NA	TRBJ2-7	TGTGCCAGCAGTCTGACGACCGAGCAGTACTTC	CASSLTTEQYF
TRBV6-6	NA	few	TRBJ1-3	TGTGCCACCCTCGTTGGGACGGACACCATATATTTT	CATLVGTDTIYF
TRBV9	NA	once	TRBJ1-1	TGTGCCAGCAGCGCGGACGTGAACACTGAAGCTTTCTTT	CASSADVNTEAFF
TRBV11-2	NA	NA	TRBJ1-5	TGTGCCAGCAGCTTAGGTCTAAGCAATCAGCCCCAGCATTTT	CASSLGLSNQPQHF
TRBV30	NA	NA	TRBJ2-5	TGTGCCTGGAGCCCGGGACCTCGTACGGTAGAGACCCAGTACTTC	CAWSPGPRTVETQYF
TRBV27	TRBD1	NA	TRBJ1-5	TGTGCCAGCAGTTCGGACAGGATCAATCAGCCCCAGCATTTT	CASSSDRINQPQHF
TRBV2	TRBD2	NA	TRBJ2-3	TGTGCCAGCGGCGGACGACTAGCGGCAGTAAAAGATACGCAGTATTTT	CASGGRLAAVKDTQYF
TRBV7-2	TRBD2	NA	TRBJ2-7	TGTGCCAGCAGCTTAGTCTTCGCGGGGGGCAACTACGAGCAGTACTTC	CASSLVFAGGNYEQYF
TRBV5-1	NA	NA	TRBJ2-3	TGCGCCAGCAGCTTGACTAGCACAGATACGCAGTATTTT	CASSLTSTDTQYF
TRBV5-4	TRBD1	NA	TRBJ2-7	TGTGCCAGCAGCTTGGCCGGGACAGGGGGCTACGAGCAGTACTTC	CASSLAGTGGYEQYF
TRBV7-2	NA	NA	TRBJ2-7	TGTGCCAGCAGCTTAGAGGGACATAACTACGAGCAGTACTTC	CASSLEGHNYEQYF
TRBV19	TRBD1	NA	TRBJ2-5	TGTGCCAGTAGGAAACAGGGGAGAGAGACCCAGTACTTC	CASRKQGRETQYF
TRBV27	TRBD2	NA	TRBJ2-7	TGTGCCAGCAGACCCCAAACACCGGGACTAGCGGGAGGGGGAGAGCAGTACTTC	CASRPQTPGLAGGGEQYF
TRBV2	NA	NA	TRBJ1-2	TGTGCCAGCAGTCAGGTTCCTACTAACTATGGCTACACCTTC	CASSQVPTNYGYTF
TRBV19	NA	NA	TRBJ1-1	TGTGCCAGTAGGGAAAGGGACACCCGGAACACTGAAGCTTTCTTT	CASRERDTRNTEAFF
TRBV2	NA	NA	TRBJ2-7	TGTGCCAGCAGTGAACGGGACGAGCAGTACTTC	CASSERDEQYF
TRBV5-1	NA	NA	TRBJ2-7	TGCGCCAGCAGCCGCAACTCCTACGAGCAGTACTTC	CASSRNSYEQYF